Following are 24 T cell receptor beta chains from one sample sequenced in a study of blood T cell repertoires in COVID-19. Libraries were prepared by immunoSEQ multiplex PCR; TCRdb keeps only in-frame clonotypes and omits some of them. There are 250,000 to 350,000 clones in the sample; about 90% occur only once, and 10% to 12% lies in the top ten. The sequencing input was peripheral blood. All receptors derive from a woman in her thirties with COVID-19, enrolled during active disease.

V usage is TRBV5-6 and J usage is TRBJ2-2; unclear D gene. V lost 4 bases, J lost 4 bases, and 14 bases lay in between. Per the germline V gene, CDR1 is SGHDT and CDR2 is YYEEEE. The CDR3 length is 15 residues. The CDR3 DNA follows: TGTGCCAGCAGCGACAAGGTCTCCAGCACCGGGGAGCTGTTTTTT. Amino acids: CASSDKVSSTGELFF.

The CDR3 DNA follows: TGTGCCAGCAGGCTTCTCAGGGCGGGACCTTACAATGAGCAGTTCTTC. Amino acid sequence: CASRLLRAGPYNEQFF. The chain joins TRBV13 to TRBJ2-1; D might be TRBD2 (6 bases). The CDR3 has 16 amino acids. CDR1 and CDR2 (germline): PRHDT, FYEKMQ (reference sequence). The V end was cut by 6 bases, the J end by 4 bases, with 19 bases between.

This rearrangement joins TRBV6-6 to TRBJ1-3; the D is unclear. V lost 2 bases, J lost 4 bases, and 12 bases lay in between. The CDR3 totals 15 residues. CDR1 MNHNY and CDR2 SVGAGI come from the germline V gene (reference sequence). CDR3 in DNA: TGTGCCAGCAGTTACGAAGCCTCGGGGGGAAACACCATATATTTT. Its protein product is CASSYEASGGNTIYF.

V gene TRBV28 combines with J gene TRBJ2-3, with D uncertain. The germline gives CDR1 MDHEN, CDR2 SYDVKM. The CDR3 contains 11 residues. Trimming removed 6 bases at V and 8 bases at J, with 9 bases between. Here the CDR3 DNA reads TGTGCCAGCAGCTACGTCCGTACGCAGTATTTT. Amino acid sequence: CASSYVRTQYF.

The chain couples TRBV2 to TRBJ2-1; 7 bases line up with TRBD1. Trimming took 1 base from V and 6 from J; bases not matched to a gene: 15. This CDR3 is 18 amino acids long. Germline V gene data show CDR1 as SNHLY and CDR2 as FYNNEI. The CDR3 DNA follows: TGTGCCAGCAGTGAAGTCGTATCCAAACAGGGGCGGATCAATGAGCAGTTCTTC. The encoded protein is CASSEVVSKQGRINEQFF.

The chain joins TRBV5-5 to TRBJ1-2, with D possibly TRBD1 on 5 matching bases. The CDR3 consists of 14 residues. The germline V gene encodes CDR1 SGHKS and CDR2 YYEKEE (reference sequence). The ends were cut back, 0 bases at V and 10 bases at J, with 16 bases in the middle. The DNA of the CDR3 is TGTGCCAGCAGCTTGGTAGGGGTTAACGGCGTCTACACCTTC. It codes for CASSLVGVNGVYTF.

This clone was detected only a few times. V is TRBV4-3 and J is TRBJ2-1; 7 bases line up with TRBD2. The CDR3 has 14 amino acids. Trimming cost V 2 bases and J 10 bases; bases outside gene matches: 8. Germline V gives CDR1 LGHNA, CDR2 YSLEER. The CDR3 nucleotides are TGCGCCAGCAGCCAAAGTGGGGGGGGTGTCGAGCAGTTCTTC. Amino acids: CASSQSGGGVEQFF.

The V call is TRBV25-1, the J call TRBJ2-5, with D unclear. The CDR3 is 13 residues long. Germline V CDR1 and CDR2: MGHDK, SYGVNS. V dropped 4 bases and J dropped 5 bases, with 11 bases sitting between them. In nucleotides, the CDR3 is TGTGCCAGCAGTGTTGGCGGCGTGGAGACCCAGTACTTC. This codes for CASSVGGVETQYF.

V and J are TRBV27 and TRBJ2-1; the match to TRBD2 covers 12 bases. V shed 8 bases, J shed 9 bases, and the junction held 14 bases outside the gene matches. The CDR3 spans 16 residues. From germline, CDR1 is MNHEY and CDR2 SMNVEV (reference sequence). CDR3 region: CASRSFLAGGHSEQFF. The CDR3 coding sequence is TGTGCCAGCCGAAGCTTTCTAGCGGGAGGGCATAGTGAGCAGTTCTTC.

The chain combines TRBV4-3 with TRBJ2-1; D is possibly TRBD1 (6 bases). The CDR3 totals 13 residues. Germline values: CDR1 LGHNA, CDR2 YSLEER. The germline V and J ends were trimmed by 0 bases and 9 bases, with 9 bases remaining between them. Written as DNA, the CDR3 is TGCGCCAGCAGCCAAGATGGGGGCAGTGAGCAGTTCTTC. Translation: CASSQDGGSEQFF.

The rearrangement joins TRBV5-5 to TRBJ1-2; tentatively, D is TRBD1 (6 bases). Trimming took 0 bases from V and 6 from J, leaving 15 bases between them. Germline lookup yields CDR1 SGHKS and CDR2 YYEKEE (reference sequence). The CDR3 runs 15 residues. The CDR3, as DNA: TGTGCCAGCAGCTTGGCTTTAAACAGGGAAGATGGCTACACCTTC. This codes for CASSLALNREDGYTF. Full variable domain (rest looked up from reference TRBV5-5 and TRBJ1-2): DAGVTQSPTHLIKTRGQQVTLRCSPISGHKSVSWYQQVLGQGPQFIFQYYEKEERGRGNFPDRFSARQFPNYSSELNVNALLLGDSALYLCASSLALNREDGYTFGSGTRLTVV.

CDR3 in DNA: TGCAGCGTTGATCCAGGGAATGAGCAGTTCTTC. Its protein product is CSVDPGNEQFF. V and J are TRBV29-1 and TRBJ2-1; perhaps TRBD1 as D (5 bases). The CDR3 runs to 11 residues. From germline, CDR1 is SQVTM and CDR2 ANQGSEA. V lost 3 bases and J lost 7, with 7 bases in between.

The chain is built from TRBV5-1 and TRBJ2-4, with TRBD1 identical over 9 bases. This CDR3 spans 16 amino acids. Losses at the gene ends were 1 base for V and 2 bases for J; bases not matched to a gene: 4. Germline values: CDR1 SGHRS, CDR2 YFSETQ. The CDR3 sequence is CASSLRGTGSKNIQYF. In DNA form, the CDR3 reads TGCGCCAGCAGCTTGAGGGGGACAGGGTCCAAAAACATTCAGTACTTC.

This rearrangement joins TRBV28 to TRBJ2-7; 8 nucleotides agree with TRBD2. The CDR3 runs 16 residues. The V gene's germline CDR1 is MDHEN and CDR2 SYDVKM. The V segment lost 5 bases and the J segment 3 bases; nucleotides outside the gene matches: 12. The CDR3 loop is CASSPAHLTSGYEQYF. CDR3 bases: TGTGCCAGCAGTCCGGCCCATCTTACTAGCGGCTACGAGCAGTACTTC.

The rearrangement uses TRBV7-2 and TRBJ2-6, with 8 bases matching TRBD2. V trimming: 1 base; J trimming: 4 bases; junction bases outside the gene matches: 6. This CDR3 spans 17 amino acids. Germline V gene data show CDR1 as SGHTA and CDR2 as FQGNSA. CDR3 in amino acids: CASSLVRGAAGANVLTF. The CDR3 DNA is TGTGCCAGCAGCTTAGTGCGGGGGGCCGCAGGGGCCAACGTCCTGACTTTC.

The chain links TRBV7-3 to TRBJ2-3; no clear D. V shed 2 bases and J shed 0 bases, with 12 bases lying between them. CDR3 size: 16 residues. Looked up from germline, CDR1 is SGHTA and CDR2 is FQGTGA. The CDR3 region has the DNA TGTGCCAGCAGCTTACTACCCACTTATAGCACAGATACGCAGTATTTT. Protein sequence: CASSLLPTYSTDTQYF.

The chain is built from TRBV6-5 and TRBJ2-7; 12 nucleotides agree with TRBD2. Trimming cost V 6 bases and J 7 bases; bases outside gene matches: 4. This CDR3 contains 13 residues. Germline values: CDR1 MNHEY, CDR2 SVGAGI. In DNA, the CDR3 is TGTGCCAGCAGCCGGACTAGCGGGGCAGAGCAGTACTTC. It is translated as CASSRTSGAEQYF.

This chain's CDR3 is CASSPPGLGEKLFF. The CDR3 bases are TGTGCCAGCAGCCCCCCAGGGTTGGGGGAAAAACTGTTTTTT. The rearrangement links TRBV28 to TRBJ1-4, with D maybe TRBD1 (5 bases). Trimming pared 6 bases from V and 8 bases from J, leaving 16 bases between. This CDR3 is 14 amino acids long. From germline, CDR1 is MDHEN and CDR2 SYDVKM.

This chain joins TRBV27 and TRBJ2-4; 7 bases fit TRBD1. Per germline, CDR1 MNHEY and CDR2 SMNVEV (reference sequence). After removal of 4 bases from V and 9 bases from J, the junction contained 6 bases not matched to a gene. The CDR3 consists of 13 residues. The CDR3 here is CASSSLTGVIQYF. Written as DNA, the CDR3 is TGTGCCAGCAGTTCGCTAACAGGGGTCATTCAGTACTTC.

The chain recombines TRBV3-1 (or the pseudogene TRBV3-2) with TRBJ1-1; D ambiguous. Trimming stripped 2 bases from V and 4 bases from J, with 8 bases between. Germline V gene lookup returns CDR1 LGHDT and CDR2 YNNKEL (reference sequence). The CDR3 sequence is 13 residues long. DNA of the CDR3: TGTGCCAGCAGCCAAAATCCTAGCACTGAAGCTTTCTTT. It encodes CASSQNPSTEAFF.

The gene calls are TRBV19 and TRBJ1-2; 7 nucleotides match TRBD1. CDR3 length equals 13 residues. J was trimmed by 4 bases and V by 4 bases; bases with no gene match: 3. Looked up from germline, CDR1 is LNHDA and CDR2 is SQIVND (reference sequence). In nucleotides, the CDR3 is TGTGCCAGTAGTAGGGACAGACCCTATGGCTACACCTTC. Its translation: CASSRDRPYGYTF.

The chain has TRBV4-3 and TRBJ2-7; weak D call: TRBD2 (6 bases). The V end lost 1 base, the J end lost 5 bases, and 12 bases lay between the germline ends. Germline-derived CDR1 and CDR2 are LGHNA and YSLEER. The CDR3 covers 14 residues. The CDR3 loop is CASSQAGEFDEQYF. The CDR3 coding sequence is TGCGCCAGCAGCCAAGCGGGAGAATTCGACGAGCAGTACTTC.

Details on this clone: The same CDR3 also results from other DNA sequences found in this sample. The chain recombines TRBV5-6 with TRBJ1-6; D gene ambiguous. Germline assignment: CDR1 SGHDT and CDR2 YYEEEE. The CDR3 covers 16 residues. V was pared by 2 bases and J by 0 bases, with 9 bases between. CDR3 coding DNA: TGTGCCAGCAGCTTTGGTAGAGGCTCCTATAATTCACCCCTCCACTTT. It specifies CASSFGRGSYNSPLHF. The full variable domain, completed using reference TRBV5-6 and TRBJ1-6, is DAGVTQSPTHLIKTRGQQVTLRCSPKSGHDTVSWYQQALGQGPQFIFQYYEEEERQRGNFPDRFSGHQFPNYSSELNVNALLLGDSALYLCASSFGRGSYNSPLHFGNGTRLTVT.

The rearrangement links TRBV2 to TRBJ2-7, with 8 positions matching TRBD1. V lost 4 bases to trimming and J lost 3 bases; unmatched junction nucleotides: 5. This CDR3 spans 14 amino acids. CDR1 and CDR2 from the germline V gene are SNHLY and FYNNEI. DNA for the CDR3: TGTGCCAGCAGTGTACAGGGGGGCATCTACGAGCAGTACTTC. Translated, it gives CASSVQGGIYEQYF.